A selection of T cell receptor beta chains follows, all from one sample in a study of early T cells in non-severe SARS-CoV-2 infection. One entry per CDR3 protein, called by TCRdb with MiXCR from the 5' RACE reads. The table shows about 33,000 distinct CDR3 sequences, with about 5% occurring only once. Source material: whole blood. The origin of the receptors is an adult who was a healthcare worker with PCR-confirmed SARS-CoV-2 infection or an uninfected control (not recorded which). The CDR3 runs from the conserved cysteine through the conserved F or W. Each record gives: CDR3 protein, CDR3 DNA, clone size, J gene, D gene, V gene. A D gene is named only where the DNA matches it firmly. Where a row states a size, it is once, few, many or the class of an expanded clone; other rows omit it.

cdr3_aa: CSVEETSLNTQYF
cdr3_nt: TGCAGCGTTGAAGAAACTAGCTTGAATACGCAGTATTTT
clone_size: many
j_call: TRBJ2-3
d_call: NA
v_call: TRBV29-1

cdr3_aa: CASSPQDTGEQFF
cdr3_nt: TGTGCCAGCTCACCGCAGGACACCGGTGAGCAGTTCTTC
clone_size: many
j_call: TRBJ2-1
d_call: NA
v_call: TRBV18

cdr3_aa: CASSLLPSGEQFF
cdr3_nt: TGTGCCAGCAGCTTATTACCTTCGGGTGAGCAGTTCTTC
clone_size: many
j_call: TRBJ2-1
d_call: NA
v_call: TRBV7-3

cdr3_aa: CASSPAGPDTEAFF
cdr3_nt: TGTGCCAGCAGTCCCGCCGGTCCGGACACTGAAGCTTTCTTT
clone_size: many
j_call: TRBJ1-1
d_call: NA
v_call: TRBV6-2/TRBV6-3

cdr3_aa: CASSSKINYEQYF
cdr3_nt: TGCGCCAGCAGCTCAAAGATCAACTACGAGCAGTACTTC
clone_size: NA
j_call: TRBJ2-7
d_call: NA
v_call: TRBV5-1

cdr3_aa: CASSLGARTNPVF
cdr3_nt: TGTGCCAGCAGCTTAGGGGCTAGAACTAATCCAGTCTTC
clone_size: many
j_call: TRBJ2-1
d_call: NA
v_call: TRBV7-8

cdr3_aa: CASSGWTGNDGELFF
cdr3_nt: TGTGCCAGCTCCGGGTGGACAGGGAATGACGGGGAGCTGTTTTTT
clone_size: many
j_call: TRBJ2-2
d_call: TRBD1
v_call: TRBV2

cdr3_aa: CASSPGLGYNEQFF
cdr3_nt: TGTGCCAGCAGCCCGGGACTAGGCTACAATGAGCAGTTCTTC
clone_size: few
j_call: TRBJ2-1
d_call: TRBD2
v_call: TRBV6-6

cdr3_aa: CASSPSGWVPGELFF
cdr3_nt: TGTGCCAGCTCACCGAGCGGTTGGGTCCCCGGGGAGCTGTTTTTT
clone_size: many
j_call: TRBJ2-2
d_call: NA
v_call: TRBV18

cdr3_aa: CASSLQGAEGLFF
cdr3_nt: TGTGCCAGCAGCTTACAGGGGGCCGAAGGACTGTTTTTT
clone_size: many
j_call: TRBJ1-4
d_call: TRBD1
v_call: TRBV7-9

cdr3_aa: CASRGDGNSPLHF
cdr3_nt: TGTGCCAGCAGGGGGGACGGAAATTCACCCCTCCACTTT
clone_size: NA
j_call: TRBJ1-6
d_call: NA
v_call: TRBV12-3/TRBV12-4

cdr3_aa: CASSEASGRTGTQYF
cdr3_nt: TGCGCCAGCAGTGAGGCGTCAGGGCGGACGGGTACGCAGTATTTT
clone_size: few
j_call: TRBJ2-3
d_call: NA
v_call: TRBV10-2

cdr3_aa: CASSLLCEQYF
cdr3_nt: TGTGCCAGCAGTTTACTCTGCGAGCAGTACTTC
clone_size: NA
j_call: TRBJ2-7
d_call: NA
v_call: TRBV27

cdr3_aa: CASSQVSGVNYGYTF
cdr3_nt: TGTGCCAGCAGCCAAGTATCCGGCGTTAACTATGGCTACACCTTC
clone_size: few
j_call: TRBJ1-2
d_call: NA
v_call: TRBV3-1

cdr3_aa: CASSPGAQGDYEQYF
cdr3_nt: TGTGCCAGCAGCCCAGGGGCACAGGGTGACTACGAGCAGTACTTC
clone_size: NA
j_call: TRBJ2-7
d_call: NA
v_call: TRBV7-2

cdr3_aa: CASSTRALSDEQYF
cdr3_nt: TGTGCCAGCAGTACCCGGGCCCTCTCCGACGAGCAGTACTTC
clone_size: many
j_call: TRBJ2-7
d_call: NA
v_call: TRBV12-3/TRBV12-4

cdr3_aa: CASSLGGRDTEAFF
cdr3_nt: TGTGCCAGCAGCTTGGGGGGTCGAGACACTGAAGCTTTCTTT
clone_size: few
j_call: TRBJ1-1
d_call: NA
v_call: TRBV11-2

cdr3_aa: CSVIADSTDTQYF
cdr3_nt: TGCAGTGTTATAGCGGACTCCACAGATACGCAGTATTTT
clone_size: many
j_call: TRBJ2-3
d_call: NA
v_call: TRBV20-1

cdr3_aa: CASSLVSGNTGELFF
cdr3_nt: TGTGCCAGCAGCTTAGTTTCGGGTAACACCGGGGAGCTGTTTTTT
clone_size: few
j_call: TRBJ2-2
d_call: NA
v_call: TRBV7-9

cdr3_aa: CASLVDPTGELFF
cdr3_nt: TGTGCCAGCCTTGTAGATCCCACCGGGGAGCTGTTTTTT
clone_size: NA
j_call: TRBJ2-2
d_call: NA
v_call: TRBV28

cdr3_aa: CSARDPLAGVYEQYF
cdr3_nt: TGCAGTGCTAGAGATCCGCTAGCGGGGGTCTACGAGCAGTACTTC
clone_size: many
j_call: TRBJ2-7
d_call: TRBD2
v_call: TRBV20-1

cdr3_aa: CSVYWVNSGNTIYF
cdr3_nt: TGCAGCGTTTATTGGGTGAACTCTGGAAACACCATATATTTT
clone_size: few
j_call: TRBJ1-3
d_call: NA
v_call: TRBV29-1

cdr3_aa: CASRYGTPNNSPLHF
cdr3_nt: TGTGCCAGCAGGTACGGGACACCGAATAATTCACCCCTCCACTTT
clone_size: few
j_call: TRBJ1-6
d_call: NA
v_call: TRBV7-3

cdr3_aa: CAGSGQFDTDTQYF
cdr3_nt: TGTGCCGGCTCAGGACAGTTTGACACAGATACGCAGTATTTT
clone_size: few
j_call: TRBJ2-3
d_call: NA
v_call: TRBV28

cdr3_aa: CASNRQGTGNEQFF
cdr3_nt: TGTGCCAGCAATAGGCAGGGAACTGGCAATGAGCAGTTCTTC
clone_size: NA
j_call: TRBJ2-1
d_call: NA
v_call: TRBV6-6

cdr3_aa: CASRTGNSYEQYF
cdr3_nt: TGTGCCAGCCGCACAGGGAACTCCTACGAGCAGTACTTC
clone_size: many
j_call: TRBJ2-7
d_call: NA
v_call: TRBV18

cdr3_aa: CASRGGRNYGYTF
cdr3_nt: TGTGCCAGCAGGGGGGGACGGAACTATGGCTACACCTTC
clone_size: many
j_call: TRBJ1-2
d_call: NA
v_call: TRBV2

cdr3_aa: CASSLYNQPQHF
cdr3_nt: TGTGCCAGCAGTTTATACAATCAGCCCCAGCATTTT
clone_size: medium-sized
j_call: TRBJ1-5
d_call: NA
v_call: TRBV7-9

cdr3_aa: CASSSRVEATDTQYF
cdr3_nt: TGTGCCAGCAGTTCCCGGGTTGAGGCCACAGATACGCAGTATTTT
clone_size: few
j_call: TRBJ2-3
d_call: NA
v_call: TRBV5-4

cdr3_aa: CASSQAGADTQYF
cdr3_nt: TGTGCCAGCAGCCAAGCGGGCGCAGATACGCAGTATTTT
clone_size: few
j_call: TRBJ2-3
d_call: NA
v_call: TRBV14

cdr3_aa: CASSPTTGTLYGYTF
cdr3_nt: TGTGCCAGCAGTCCCACTACCGGGACTCTCTATGGCTACACCTTC
clone_size: many
j_call: TRBJ1-2
d_call: NA
v_call: TRBV6-5

cdr3_aa: CASSASGTMNTGELFF
cdr3_nt: TGCGCCAGCAGCGCGTCCGGGACCATGAACACCGGGGAGCTGTTTTTT
clone_size: few
j_call: TRBJ2-2
d_call: NA
v_call: TRBV5-1

cdr3_aa: CASRGLGGGAIYEQYF
cdr3_nt: TGTGCCAGCAGAGGTTTGGGAGGGGGCGCCATCTACGAGCAGTACTTC
clone_size: NA
j_call: TRBJ2-7
d_call: NA
v_call: TRBV28

cdr3_aa: CAWSRGADTEAFF
cdr3_nt: TGTGCCTGGAGTAGGGGAGCGGACACTGAAGCTTTCTTT
clone_size: NA
j_call: TRBJ1-1
d_call: NA
v_call: TRBV30

cdr3_aa: CASSLGTSGNNEQFF
cdr3_nt: TGTGCCAGCAGCTTAGGGACTAGCGGGAACAATGAGCAGTTCTTC
clone_size: many
j_call: TRBJ2-1
d_call: TRBD2
v_call: TRBV7-6

cdr3_aa: CASKLEEATDTQYF
cdr3_nt: TGCGCCAGCAAGTTGGAAGAAGCAACAGATACGCAGTATTTT
clone_size: NA
j_call: TRBJ2-3
d_call: NA
v_call: TRBV5-1

cdr3_aa: CASSRTQMDENTEAFF
cdr3_nt: TGCGCCAGCAGCCGTACACAGATGGATGAGAACACTGAAGCTTTCTTT
clone_size: many
j_call: TRBJ1-1
d_call: NA
v_call: TRBV5-1

cdr3_aa: CSVDGLTHDLNEQFF
cdr3_nt: TGCAGCGTTGACGGATTGACCCACGACCTCAATGAGCAGTTCTTC
clone_size: many
j_call: TRBJ2-1
d_call: NA
v_call: TRBV29-1

cdr3_aa: CASSYSLVGGYTF
cdr3_nt: TGTGCCAGCAGTTACTCGTTGGTCGGAGGCTACACCTTC
clone_size: NA
j_call: TRBJ1-2
d_call: NA
v_call: TRBV6-2/TRBV6-3

cdr3_aa: CASSEEQDTGELFF
cdr3_nt: TGTGCCAGCAGTGAAGAACAGGACACCGGGGAGCTGTTTTTT
clone_size: NA
j_call: TRBJ2-2
d_call: NA
v_call: TRBV2

cdr3_aa: CSVETGGTQETQYF
cdr3_nt: TGCAGCGTTGAGACAGGGGGTACACAAGAGACCCAGTACTTC
clone_size: NA
j_call: TRBJ2-5
d_call: TRBD1
v_call: TRBV29-1

cdr3_aa: CASSSPQGVDTEAFF
cdr3_nt: TGCGCCAGCAGCTCACCACAGGGAGTAGACACTGAAGCTTTCTTT
clone_size: many
j_call: TRBJ1-1
d_call: NA
v_call: TRBV5-1

cdr3_aa: CASSSQQNTEAFF
cdr3_nt: TGTGCCAGCAGCTCCCAGCAGAACACTGAAGCTTTCTTT
clone_size: many
j_call: TRBJ1-1
d_call: NA
v_call: TRBV11-2